Here is one T cell receptor (beta chain) with its context. The assay was immunoSEQ multiplex PCR, and TCRdb's table has in-frame clones only and misses some. The sample holds 35,000 to 45,000 clones, about 85% seen once. The sample comes from a study of T cell changes during pregnancy in multiple sclerosis. Germline values: CDR1 SNHLY, CDR2 FYNNEI. The J segment lost 3 bases and the V segment lost 4 bases, leaving 5 bases of the junction unmatched. The CDR3 loop spans 15 amino acids. The chain has TRBV2 and TRBJ1-3; 8 positions agree with TRBD1. This sequence originates from a female donor with multiple sclerosis, enrolled in a pregnancy study. The input for sequencing was CD4+ T cells from peripheral blood mononuclear cells, taken after pregnancy. In DNA, the CDR3 is TGTGCCAGCAGTGGGACCGGGACAGGTGGAAACACCATATATTTT. It is translated as CASSGTGTGGNTIYF. The full variable domain, with the rest looked up from reference TRBV2 and TRBJ1-3, is EPEVTQTPSHQVTQMGQEVILRCVPISNHLYFYWYRQILGQKVEFLVSFYNNEISEKSEIFDDQFSVERPDGSNFTLKIRSTKLEDSAMYFCASSGTGTGGNTIYFGEGSWLTVV.